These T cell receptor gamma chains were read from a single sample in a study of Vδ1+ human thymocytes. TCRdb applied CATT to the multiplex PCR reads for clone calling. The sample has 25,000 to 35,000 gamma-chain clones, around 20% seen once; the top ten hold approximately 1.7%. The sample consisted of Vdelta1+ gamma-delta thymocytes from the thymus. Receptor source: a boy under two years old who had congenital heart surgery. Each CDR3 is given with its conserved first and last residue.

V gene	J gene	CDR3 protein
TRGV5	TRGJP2	CATWDRPYSSDWIKTF
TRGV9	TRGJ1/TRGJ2	CALREATDKKLF
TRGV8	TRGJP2	CATWDRTLSSDWIKTF
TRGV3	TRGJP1	CATWDRLWGSVWFKIF
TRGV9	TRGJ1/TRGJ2	CALWEVHGEKLF
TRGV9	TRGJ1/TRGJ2	CALWVRKKLF
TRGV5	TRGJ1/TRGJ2	CATWDRRKYYKKLF
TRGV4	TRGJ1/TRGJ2	CATWDGDKKLF
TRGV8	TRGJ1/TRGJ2	CATWDRRTYYKKLF
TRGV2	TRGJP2	CATWDVALSDWIKTF
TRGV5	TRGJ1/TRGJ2	CATWLSIVKKLF
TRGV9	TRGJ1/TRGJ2	CALWEVGYYKKLF
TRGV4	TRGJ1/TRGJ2	CATWDGPLCYKKLF
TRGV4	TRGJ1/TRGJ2	CATWDGPQPTYKKLF
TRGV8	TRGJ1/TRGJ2	CATWDDNHHKKLF
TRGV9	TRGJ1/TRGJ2	CALWGFYYKKLF
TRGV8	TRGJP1	CATWLYTTGWFKIF
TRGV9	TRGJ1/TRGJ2	CALWEPRYYKKLF
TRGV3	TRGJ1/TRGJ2	CATWDRPGHYYKKLF
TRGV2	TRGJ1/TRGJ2	CATWDGSLPYKKLF
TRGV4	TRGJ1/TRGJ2	CATWDGVKNYYKKLF
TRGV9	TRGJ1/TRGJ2	CALWEVGIYYKKLF
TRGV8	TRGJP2	CAPPTLDWIKTF
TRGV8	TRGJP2	CATWDDAGSDWIKTF
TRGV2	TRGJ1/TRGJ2	CATWDPGALKLF
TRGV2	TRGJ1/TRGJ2	CATWDGIDKKLF
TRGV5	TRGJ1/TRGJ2	CATCGYKKLF
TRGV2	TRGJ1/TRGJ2	CATWDGLRNYYKKLF
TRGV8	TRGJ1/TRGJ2	CATWGRAPYYKKLF
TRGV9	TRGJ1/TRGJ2	CALWESWAKKLF
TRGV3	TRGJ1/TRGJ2	CATWVIHYYKKLF
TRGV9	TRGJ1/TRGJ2	CALWEVRSGYKKLF
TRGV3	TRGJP	CATWDFELGKKIKVF
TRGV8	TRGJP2	CATWDMDSSDWIKTF
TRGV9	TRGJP	CALWEPNAQELGKKIKVF
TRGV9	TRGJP	CALWEVPELGKKIKVF
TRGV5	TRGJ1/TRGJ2	CATWDVSYYKKLF
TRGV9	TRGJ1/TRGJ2	CALWDGYKKLF
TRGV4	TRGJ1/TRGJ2	CATWAWDYKKLF
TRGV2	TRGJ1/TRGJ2	CATWAYYKKLF
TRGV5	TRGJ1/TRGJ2	CATWDFYKKLF
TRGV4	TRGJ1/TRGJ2	CATWDCKKKLF
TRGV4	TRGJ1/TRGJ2	CATWDGFYYKKLF
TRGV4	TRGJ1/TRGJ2	CATWDGSKKLF
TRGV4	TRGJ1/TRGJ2	CATWELWPRNYYKKLF
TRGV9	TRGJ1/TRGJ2	CALWEVPSIHKKLF
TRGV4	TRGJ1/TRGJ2	CATWDEWYKKLF
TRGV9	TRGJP	CALWEVQGFRLGKKIKVF
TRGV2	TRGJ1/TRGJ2	CATWDGPNYKKLF
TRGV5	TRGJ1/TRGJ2	CATWDRPRLTAGYKKLF
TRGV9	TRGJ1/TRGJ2	CALWETRDKKLF